Below, 16 T cell receptor beta chains from the same sample are listed, as sequenced in a study of cytomegalovirus exposure and HLA in healthy donors. In the PCR, 60 Vbeta and 13 Jbeta primers were used. Here immunoSEQ multiplex PCR was the method, and the copy in TCRdb shows in-frame clones only, minus some. This sample yields 150,000 to 200,000 clones, of which 70% to 80% are seen a single time; around 1% belongs to the top ten. Sample: PBMCs. The receptor set was obtained from a woman aged 35 to 49 in good health and CMV-seronegative.

The gene calls are TRBV5-4 and TRBJ2-5; D is perhaps TRBD2 (6 bases). CDR3 length: 17 amino acids. V lost 4 bases, J lost 4 bases, and 23 bases lay in between. Germline assignment: CDR1 SGHNT and CDR2 YYREEE (reference sequence). For the CDR3, the DNA is TGTGCCAGCAGCCCTAGTGGTGGCGGGACCGCCCTAGAGACCCAGTACTTC. Translated: CASSPSGGGTALETQYF.

Written as DNA, the CDR3 is TGTGCCACCTCAGGGGGACCGAACACTGAAGCTTTCTTT. Its translation is CATSGGPNTEAFF. The gene calls are TRBV6-6 and TRBJ1-1; 7 bases align to TRBD1. Losses at the gene ends were 10 bases for V and 1 base for J; bases not matched to a gene: 6. Germline V lookup: CDR1 MNHNY, CDR2 SVGAGI (reference sequence). The CDR3 loop spans 13 amino acids.

This CDR3 reads CASSYSRVPSASTDTQYF. DNA for the CDR3: TGTGCCAGCAGTTACTCCCGGGTCCCTTCAGCCAGCACAGATACGCAGTATTTT. This chain connects TRBV6-7 to TRBJ2-3; D unresolved. TRBV6-7 is marked as an open reading frame, function uncertain. There are 18 residues in the CDR3. V was clipped by 0 bases and J by 0 bases, with 16 bases between them.

A single count supports this clone. This rearrangement joins TRBV7-2 to TRBJ2-7, with a tentative D call TRBD1 (6 bases). The germline CDR1 and CDR2 sequences are SGHTA and FQGNSA. The CDR3 covers 14 residues. Trimming took 2 bases from V and 4 from J, leaving 12 bases between them. CDR3 region: CASSLSQGLYEQYF. The CDR3 nucleotides are TGTGCCAGCAGCTTATCGCAGGGGTTGTACGAGCAGTACTTC.

The rearrangement uses TRBV2 and TRBJ2-1; 8 bases map to TRBD1. The J segment lost 7 bases and the V segment lost 6 bases, leaving 8 bases of the junction unmatched. This CDR3 has 14 residues. CDR1 is SNHLY, CDR2 FYNNEI, per germline. The CDR3 DNA sequence: TGTGCCAGCAGGGCCCCGGACAGGGCAAATGAGCAGTTCTTC. This translates into CASRAPDRANEQFF. The variable domain in full, with the rest retrieved from reference TRBV2 and TRBJ2-1, is EPEVTQTPSHQVTQMGQEVILRCVPISNHLYFYWYRQILGQKVEFLVSFYNNEISEKSEIFDDQFSVERPDGSNFTLKIRSTKLEDSAMYFCASRAPDRANEQFFGPGTRLTVL.

The rearrangement links TRBV5-1 to TRBJ1-1; the match to TRBD1 covers 9 bases. V trimming: 0 bases; J trimming: 4 bases; junction bases outside the gene matches: 4. The germline CDR1 and CDR2 sequences are SGHRS and YFSETQ. The CDR3 totals 15 residues. For the CDR3, the DNA is TGCGCCAGCAGCTTGGCAAACAGGGGGCTCACTGAAGCTTTCTTT. It translates to CASSLANRGLTEAFF.

There are a few counts of this clone. Within the sample, other DNA sequences also encode this same CDR3. In nucleotides, the CDR3 is TGTGCCAGCAGCCCAGGACAGGACGAGCAGTACTTC. Translating gives CASSPGQDEQYF. This chain links TRBV5-6 with TRBJ2-7, with 7 bases fitting TRBD1. The CDR3 totals 12 residues. Germline loops: CDR1 SGHDT, CDR2 YYEEEE. Germline trimming cut 4 bases from V and 5 bases from J; bases unmatched to any gene: 3.

This chain connects TRBV27 to TRBJ2-7; D might be TRBD2 (6 bases). V was pared by 5 bases and J by 6 bases, with 14 bases between. Germline CDR1 MNHEY, CDR2 SMNVEV (reference sequence). The CDR3 runs 13 residues. The CDR3 DNA follows: TGTGCCAGCAGTAAAGGGACTCTCCCCGAGCAGTACTTC. Protein product: CASSKGTLPEQYF.

The chain recombines TRBV11-2 with TRBJ2-7, with a tentative D call TRBD2 (7 bases). CDR3 size: 15 residues. Trimming left V 4 bases short and J 7 bases short, with 20 bases between. From germline, CDR1 is SGHAT and CDR2 FQNNGV. The CDR3: CASSSAAGAVKEQYF. As DNA, the CDR3 is TGTGCCAGCAGCTCGGCGGCGGGGGCAGTAAAAGAGCAGTACTTC. Variable domain in full (rest from reference TRBV11-2 and TRBJ2-7): EAGVAQSPRYKIIEKRQSVAFWCNPISGHATLYWYQQILGQGPKLLIQFQNNGVVDDSQLPKDRFSAERLKGVDSTLKIQPAKLEDSAVYLCASSSAAGAVKEQYFGPGTRLTVT.

This rearrangement joins TRBV2 to TRBJ2-2, with TRBD2 matching 8 bases. This CDR3 has 16 residues. CDR1 and CDR2 from the germline V gene are SNHLY and FYNNEI. With V trimmed by 6 bases and J by 2 bases, 8 bases remained unmatched. The CDR3 DNA is TGTGCCAGCAGCCTGGGGAGCGGGAGAAACACCGGGGAGCTGTTTTTT. It specifies CASSLGSGRNTGELFF.

The chain joins TRBV27 to TRBJ2-2; D is possibly TRBD1 (7 bases). Germline values: CDR1 MNHEY, CDR2 SMNVEV (reference sequence). V was shortened by 8 bases and J by 5 bases, with 15 bases between the two germline ends. The CDR3 extends over 14 amino acids. Here the CDR3 DNA reads TGTGCCAGCGTCGGGCAGGGGGGAACCGGGGAGCTGTTTTTT. Residues: CASVGQGGTGELFF.

This clone was counted once. V gene TRBV7-2 combines with J gene TRBJ2-5, with 10 bases identical to TRBD1. Germline lookup yields CDR1 SGHTA and CDR2 FQGNSA. V was pared by 5 bases and J by 4 bases, with 10 bases of the junction left unmatched. This CDR3 contains 16 residues. DNA for the CDR3: TGTGCCAGCAGCCCCCGGGACAGGGGCCAGCGAGAGACCCAGTACTTC. Its translation is CASSPRDRGQRETQYF.

This clone appeared a single time. The chain carries TRBV6-1 and TRBJ1-1; D is undetermined. The CDR3 is made up of 13 amino acids. With 2 bases removed from V and 2 bases from J, the gap between germline ends came to 6 bases. Germline V gene lookup returns CDR1 MNHNS and CDR2 SASEGT. CDR3 protein: CASSELINTEAFF. DNA for the CDR3: TGTGCCAGCAGTGAACTTATTAACACTGAAGCTTTCTTT.

V usage is TRBV15 and J usage is TRBJ2-3; 9 nucleotides align to TRBD1. V lost 3 bases, J lost 0 bases, and 1 base stayed unmatched. The CDR3 loop spans 15 amino acids. Germline loops: CDR1 LNHNV, CDR2 YYDKDF (reference sequence). CDR3 DNA: TGTGCCACCAGCAGGGGACAGGGAAGCACAGATACGCAGTATTTT. It codes for CATSRGQGSTDTQYF.

The rearrangement uses TRBV28 and TRBJ2-7; D call uncertain. Germline V gene data show CDR1 as MDHEN and CDR2 as SYDVKM. The CDR3 extends over 15 amino acids. The V and J ends lost 5 bases and 2 bases respectively, with 16 bases between them. For the CDR3, the DNA is TGTGCCAGCAGTCTTCAGGTCCCCAACCCCTACGAGCAGTACTTC. It yields the protein CASSLQVPNPYEQYF.

The chain links TRBV7-9 to TRBJ2-2; D may be TRBD1 (5 bases). There are 14 residues in the CDR3. V lost 8 bases to trimming and J lost 5 bases, with 15 bases between them. Germline values: CDR1 SEHNR, CDR2 FQNEAQ (reference sequence). The CDR3 DNA follows: TGTGCCAGCCGGATCGTAGGGGCAACCGGGGAGCTGTTTTTT. Translating it yields CASRIVGATGELFF.